The present TCR beta chain was sequenced within a study of blood T cells in healthy people across ages. On the study more broadly: T cells yielded about one barcoded beta molecule per two cells through template switching.

Alongside a J-beta primer mix, a sample-barcoded 5' primer served in a second PCR lasting about 7 to 11 cycles. MiXCR, run by TCRdb on the 5' RACE reads, gives a single entry per CDR3 protein. The sample shows roughly 1.6 million distinct CDR3 sequences, 30% to 35% of them seen only once. This clonotype showed up just a few times. Trimming removed 7 bases from V and 3 bases from J, with 16 bases in between. There are 15 residues in the CDR3. The V gene's germline CDR1 is SNHLY and CDR2 FYNNEI. The chain has TRBV2 and TRBJ2-1; D is unclear. Sequenced material: blood. The sequence came from a young woman in good health. The CDR3 reads CASTIDGSHYNEQFF. Here the CDR3 DNA reads TGTGCCAGCACGATTGACGGGTCCCACTACAATGAGCAGTTCTTC.